One and the same sample provided the 6 T cell receptor beta chains below, sequenced in a study of PD-1 blockade in classical Hodgkin lymphoma (dated by TCRdb to 2019 to 2021). The sample's time point label, in plain terms: cycle 1 day 1 (C1D1), immediately before nivolumab initiation. Every trial patient had relapsed after autologous stem cell transplantation, and cohorts A, B and C differed in prior brentuximab vedotin exposure. The library was prepared using the immunoSEQ multiplex PCR assay. Imported from immuneACCESS, the table was reduced by TCRdb to in-frame sequences with V and J called. These copies leave out some clones; in studies compared against another copy, an unresolved V gene accounts for under half, and the cause of the remainder is not known. The sample includes about 41,000 clones, with roughly 80% observed a single time. The top ten clonotypes cover about 22% of the sample. The sequencing here drew on peripheral blood mononuclear cells (PBMCs), taken at baseline. The receptor source for this set is a human donor with classical Hodgkin lymphoma.

V usage is TRBV4-1 and J usage is TRBJ1-4, with a weak D call TRBD1 (6 bases). V was cut by 0 bases and J by 6 bases, with 14 bases left in between. Germline V gene lookup returns CDR1 MGHRA and CDR2 YSYEKL. The CDR3 runs to 16 residues. The CDR3 nucleotides read TGCGCCAGCAGCCAAGAAGGCCGGGGGCTGGATGAAAAACTGTTTTTT. This gives the protein CASSQEGRGLDEKLFF.

The chain carries TRBV30 and TRBJ1-2, with D maybe TRBD1 (5 bases). Germline-derived CDR1 and CDR2 are GTSNPN and SVGIG (reference sequence). CDR3 length: 12 amino acids. V gave up 0 bases and J gave up 5 bases, with 7 bases separating them. CDR3 in DNA: TGTGCCTGGAGTGTAAAGGGGTATGGCTACACCTTC. This sequence encodes CAWSVKGYGYTF.

The V and J genes are TRBV7-3 and TRBJ2-1; TRBD2 might be the D (5 bases). Germline V gives CDR1 SGHTA, CDR2 FQGTGA. There are 14 residues in the CDR3. The ends were cut back, 2 bases at V and 7 bases at J, with 12 bases in the middle. CDR3 bases: TGTGCCAGCAGCTTAGGCAGCAAGCGGAATGAGCAGTTCTTC. Translating gives CASSLGSKRNEQFF.

The chain combines TRBV5-1 with TRBJ2-7, with a tentative D call TRBD1 (6 bases). The V gene lost 0 bases and the J gene lost 1 base, with 11 bases spanning the gap. The CDR3 length is 15 residues. CDR1 is SGHRS and CDR2 is YFSETQ in the germline V gene. The CDR3 nucleotides read TGCGCCAGCAGCTTGGTCTCGGACAGTTCCTACGAGCAGTACTTC. Encoded protein: CASSLVSDSSYEQYF.

The V and J genes are TRBV27 and TRBJ2-7; weak D call: TRBD1 (6 bases). The germline V gene has CDR1 MNHEY and CDR2 SMNVEV (reference sequence). Deletions cut 5 bases from V and 2 bases from J, with 13 bases between. The CDR3 contains 14 residues. This CDR3 reads CASSPLGDTYEQYF. The CDR3 DNA is TGTGCCAGCAGTCCCCTTGGGGACACCTACGAGCAGTACTTC.

This clone was counted a few times. The V gene is TRBV30, the J gene TRBJ1-1, with D perhaps matching TRBD1 (6 bases). The V end lost 5 bases, the J end lost 1 base, and 17 bases lay between the germline ends. Germline V CDR1 and CDR2: GTSNPN, SVGIG (reference sequence). The CDR3 sequence is 15 residues long. This chain's CDR3 is CAWVTGTSRNTEAFF. CDR3 bases: TGTGCCTGGGTAACCGGGACATCTAGGAACACTGAAGCTTTCTTT. Using reference TRBV30 and TRBJ1-1 for the parts outside the CDR3, the full variable domain is SQTIHQWPATLVQPVGSPLSLECTVEGTSNPNLYWYRQAAGRGLQLLFYSVGIGQISSEVPQNLSASRPQDRQFILSSKKLLLSDSGFYLCAWVTGTSRNTEAFFGQGTRLTVV.